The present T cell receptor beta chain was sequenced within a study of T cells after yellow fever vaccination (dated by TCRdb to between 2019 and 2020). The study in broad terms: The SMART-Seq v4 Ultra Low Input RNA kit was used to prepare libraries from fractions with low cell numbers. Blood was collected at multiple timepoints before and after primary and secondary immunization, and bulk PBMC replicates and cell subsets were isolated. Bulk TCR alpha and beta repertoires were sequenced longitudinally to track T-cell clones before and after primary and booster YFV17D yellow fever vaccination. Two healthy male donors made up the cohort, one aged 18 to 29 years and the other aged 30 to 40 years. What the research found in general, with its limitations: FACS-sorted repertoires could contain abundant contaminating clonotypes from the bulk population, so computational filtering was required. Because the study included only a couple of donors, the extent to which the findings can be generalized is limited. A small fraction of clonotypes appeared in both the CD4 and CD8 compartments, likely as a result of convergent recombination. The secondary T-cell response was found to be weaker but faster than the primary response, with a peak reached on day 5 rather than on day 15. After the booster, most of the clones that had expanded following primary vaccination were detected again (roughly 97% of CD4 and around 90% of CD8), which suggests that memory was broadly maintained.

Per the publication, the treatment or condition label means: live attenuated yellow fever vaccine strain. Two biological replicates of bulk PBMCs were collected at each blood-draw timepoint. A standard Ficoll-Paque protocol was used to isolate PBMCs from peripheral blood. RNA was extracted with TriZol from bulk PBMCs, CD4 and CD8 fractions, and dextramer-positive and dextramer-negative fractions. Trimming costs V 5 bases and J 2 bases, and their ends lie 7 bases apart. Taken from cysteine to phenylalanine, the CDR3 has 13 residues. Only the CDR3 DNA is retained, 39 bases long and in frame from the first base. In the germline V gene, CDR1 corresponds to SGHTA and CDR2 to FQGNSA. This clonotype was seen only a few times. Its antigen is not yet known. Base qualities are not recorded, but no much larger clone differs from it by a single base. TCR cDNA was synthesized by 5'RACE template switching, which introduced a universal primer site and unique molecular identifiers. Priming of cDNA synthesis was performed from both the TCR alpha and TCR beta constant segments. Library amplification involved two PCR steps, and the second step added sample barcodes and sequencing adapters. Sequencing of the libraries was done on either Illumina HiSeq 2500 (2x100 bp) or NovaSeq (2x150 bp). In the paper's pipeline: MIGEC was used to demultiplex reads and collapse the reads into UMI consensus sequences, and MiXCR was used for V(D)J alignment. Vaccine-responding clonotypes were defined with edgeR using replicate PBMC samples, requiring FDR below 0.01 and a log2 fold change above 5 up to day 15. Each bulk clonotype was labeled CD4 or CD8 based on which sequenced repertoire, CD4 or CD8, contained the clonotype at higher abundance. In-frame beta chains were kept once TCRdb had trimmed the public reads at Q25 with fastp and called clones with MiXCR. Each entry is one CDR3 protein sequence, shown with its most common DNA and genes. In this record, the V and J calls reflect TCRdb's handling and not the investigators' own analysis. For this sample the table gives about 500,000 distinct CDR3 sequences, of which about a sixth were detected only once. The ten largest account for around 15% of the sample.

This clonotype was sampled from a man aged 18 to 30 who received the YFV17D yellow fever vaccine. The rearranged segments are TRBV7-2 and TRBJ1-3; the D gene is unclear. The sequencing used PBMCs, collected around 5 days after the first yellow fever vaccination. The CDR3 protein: CASSPLTGNTIYF. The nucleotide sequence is TGTGCCAGCAGCCCCCTTACTGGAAACACCATATATTTT.